These 29 T cell receptor beta chains were sequenced from one sample in a study of T cells in Graves' hyperthyroidism and ophthalmopathy. RNA transcripts were the template for amplifying TCR beta CDR3 regions. HTBI primers were the set used in a first-round RT-PCR of the TCR CDR3. MiXCR, run by TCRdb on the multiplex PCR reads, gives a single entry per CDR3 protein. The sample has around 97,000 distinct CDR3 sequences, about 45% seen once. The sample was blood. These receptors came from a man between 35 and 55 years old with Graves' hyperthyroidism.

This clonotype was seen a handful of times. V and J are TRBV15 and TRBJ2-6; D is unresolved. CDR1 is LNHNV, CDR2 YYDKDF, per germline (reference sequence). V was clipped by 0 bases and J by 6 bases, with 12 bases between them. This CDR3 contains 16 residues. This CDR3 is CATSRESGSSANVLTF. In DNA, the CDR3 is TGTGCCACCAGCAGAGAGTCAGGCTCCTCGGCCAACGTCCTGACTTTC. The full variable domain, its missing parts supplied by reference TRBV15 and TRBJ2-6, is DAMVIQNPRYQVTQFGKPVTLSCSQTLNHNVMYWYQQKSSQAPKLLFHYYDKDFNNEADTPDNFQSRRPNTSFCFLDIRSPGLGDTAMYLCATSRESGSSANVLTFGAGSRLTVL.

This clonotype was recorded at least ten times. The V and J genes are TRBV2 and TRBJ2-2; either TRBD1 or TRBD2 may supply D (5 bases each). This CDR3 has 16 amino acids. Trimming shortened V by 1 base and J by 2 bases, and 11 bases separated the two germline ends. Germline V gene sequence: CDR1 SNHLY, CDR2 FYNNEI. The CDR3 protein is CASSEGGPTNTGELFF. The CDR3, as DNA: TGTGCCAGCAGTGAAGGGGGACCGACCAACACCGGGGAGCTGTTTTTT.

The table lists this clonotype with many counts. The chain joins TRBV7-2 to TRBJ2-5; TRBD2 matches 11 bases. The CDR3 length is 16 residues. The germline gives CDR1 SGHTA, CDR2 FQGNSA. V lost 5 bases, J lost 3 bases, and 8 bases stayed unmatched. The CDR3 DNA reads as TGTGCCAGCAGCCCCCGGATGGGACTAGCGGAAGAGACCCAGTACTTC. This translates into CASSPRMGLAEETQYF.

This clonotype occurred many times. The chain employs TRBV6-5 and TRBJ1-2; TRBD1 is a possible D gene (5 bases). Germline assignment: CDR1 MNHEY and CDR2 SVGAGI. V gave up 6 bases and J gave up 2 bases, with 10 bases separating them. The CDR3 spans 13 residues. DNA of the CDR3: TGTGCCAGCAGCTGGGGACGGAACTATGGCTACACCTTC. Its translation: CASSWGRNYGYTF.

This clonotype was seen many times. The chain recombines TRBV25-1 with TRBJ2-3; 14 bases map to TRBD2. There are 16 residues in the CDR3. The V gene's germline CDR1 is MGHDK and CDR2 SYGVNS. Germline trimming cut 4 bases from V and 2 bases from J; bases unmatched to any gene: 2. The CDR3 here is CASSVGLAGATDTQYF. CDR3 nucleotides: TGTGCCAGCAGTGTGGGACTAGCGGGAGCCACAGATACGCAGTATTTT.

This rearrangement joins TRBV10-2 to TRBJ2-3; 9 nucleotides match TRBD2. Germline V CDR1 and CDR2: WSHSY, SAAADI. The CDR3 spans 16 residues. The junction had 6 bases not matched to a gene; V was cut back by 3 bases and J by 2 bases. The CDR3 region has the DNA TGCGCCAGCAGTGATTTTGCGGGGGGGCTCACAGATACGCAGTATTTT. Translation gives CASSDFAGGLTDTQYF.

Of note for this clonotype: The junction departs from the called germline gene at one end, perhaps through a read error. This chain uses TRBV9 with TRBJ2-7; possible D gene TRBD2, 6 bases. The CDR3 extends over 17 amino acids. The germline gives CDR1 SGDLS, CDR2 YYNGEE. The CDR3 sequence: CACSQDISGGSSYEQYF. In DNA, the CDR3 is TGCGCCTGCAGCCAAGACATTTCTGGAGGGTCGTCCTACGAGCAGTACTTC.

Ten or more counts support this clonotype. The chain employs TRBV13 and TRBJ2-7; TRBD2 might be the D (5 bases). The CDR3 has 14 residues. Between the trimmed V and J ends, which lost 5 bases and 2 bases, there was a span of 13 bases. Germline V gene lookup returns CDR1 PRHDT and CDR2 FYEKMQ (reference sequence). The CDR3 DNA reads TGTGCCAGCAGCGGACCTAGCCTTCCCTACGAGCAGTACTTC. Its translation is CASSGPSLPYEQYF.

This chain joins TRBV25-1 and TRBJ2-3, with D perhaps assigned TRBD1 or TRBD2 (5 bases each). V gave up 6 bases and J gave up 11 bases, with 30 bases separating them. The germline V gene encodes CDR1 MGHDK and CDR2 SYGVNS. This CDR3 is 17 amino acids long. The CDR3, as DNA: TGTGCCAGCAGGTTACAGGCCCCCTTGCGACGGGAAGTTGAGCAGTATTTT. This encodes CASRLQAPLRREVEQYF.

The V gene is TRBV9, the J gene TRBJ1-2; D is undetermined. V was clipped by 0 bases and J by 4 bases, with 10 bases between them. There are 14 residues in the CDR3. Per the germline V gene, CDR1 is SGDLS and CDR2 is YYNGEE. The CDR3 is CASSVVDTAYGYTF. CDR3 in DNA: TGTGCCAGCAGCGTAGTGGATACGGCCTATGGCTACACCTTC.

As regards this clonotype: The CDR3 end shows no conserved phenylalanine or tryptophan, and so a read error is likely. The DNA is omitted, as the CDR3 cannot be located on it reliably, and the CDR3 follows TCRdb's listing. The chain is built from TRBV24-1 and TRBJ2-6. The CDR3 is 9 amino acids long, termini counted. Germline V gives CDR1 KGHDR, CDR2 SFDVKD. CDR3 residues: CATSDFGTS.

As concerns this clonotype: Since a much larger clone is just one base distant, this may be a read error. The chain joins TRBV11-2 to TRBJ2-3; D is unclear. Germline lookup yields CDR1 SGHAT and CDR2 FQNNGV. The CDR3 sequence is 16 residues long. The CDR3 DNA sequence: TGTGCCGGCAGTTACTCGATGTCCCAGAGCACAGATACGCAGTATTTT. Translated, it gives CAGSYSMSQSTDTQYF.

About this clonotype: A much larger clone differs by one base, so this may be a read error. The chain couples TRBV6-6 to TRBJ1-3; possible D gene TRBD1, 5 bases. The CDR3 has 14 residues. Germline V gene sequence: CDR1 MNHNY, CDR2 SVGAGI (reference sequence). V lost 5 bases to trimming and J lost 6 bases, with 14 bases between them. The CDR3 nucleotides are TGTGCCAGCAGTCCCAGGGTACATACAAACACCATATATTTT. Protein product: CASSPRVHTNTIYF.

The V gene is TRBV2, the J gene TRBJ1-6; 7 nucleotides line up with TRBD1. CDR1 SNHLY and CDR2 FYNNEI come from the germline V gene. The CDR3 loop spans 13 amino acids. Trimming at V came to 1 base and at J to 10 bases, leaving 1 base not matched to a gene. DNA of the CDR3: TGTGCCAGCAGTGAAGGACAGGGATCACCCCTCCACTTT. Translated, it gives CASSEGQGSPLHF.

This clonotype was counted between two and nine times. The rearrangement links TRBV6-1 to TRBJ2-3; TRBD1 or TRBD2 may be the D gene (7 bases each). Germline loops: CDR1 MNHNS, CDR2 SASEGT. The V end was cut by 2 bases, the J end by 7 bases, with 22 bases between. There are 17 residues in the CDR3. The CDR3 here is CASSETRVRQGLHTQYF. The CDR3 DNA is TGTGCCAGCAGTGAAACAAGGGTTAGACAGGGACTACATACGCAGTATTTT.

This clonotype was seen many times. The chain couples TRBV2 to TRBJ2-5; 11 nucleotides match TRBD2. Trimming took 7 bases from V and 0 from J; bases not matched to a gene: 4. The germline V gene encodes CDR1 SNHLY and CDR2 FYNNEI. The CDR3 is made up of 15 amino acids. CDR3 sequence reads: CASNPGLADQETQYF. CDR3 in DNA: TGTGCCAGCAATCCGGGACTAGCGGACCAAGAGACCCAGTACTTC.

The chain links TRBV3-1 to TRBJ1-2; a possible D gene is TRBD1 (6 bases). V dropped 1 base and J dropped 4 bases, with 13 bases sitting between them. Germline CDR1 is LGHDT and CDR2 is YNNKEL (reference sequence). This CDR3 is 15 amino acids long. CDR3 sequence reads: CASSQGQAKGYGYTF. In DNA form, the CDR3 reads TGTGCCAGCAGCCAAGGACAGGCTAAGGGCTATGGCTACACCTTC.

The table lists this clonotype with many counts. The chain has TRBV11-2 and TRBJ2-7, with TRBD1 as a possible D gene (6 bases). V was clipped by 6 bases and J by 2 bases, with 14 bases between them. The CDR3 loop spans 14 amino acids. Germline-derived CDR1 and CDR2 are SGHAT and FQNNGV. The CDR3 DNA is TGTGCCAGCAGGTCCAGAGGACAGACCTACGAGCAGTACTTC. The encoded protein is CASRSRGQTYEQYF.

The chain is built from TRBV29-1 and TRBJ1-5, with TRBD1 identical over 7 bases. Germline CDR1 reads SQVTM; CDR2 reads ANQGSEA. This CDR3 contains 16 residues. Unmatched junction bases numbered 7, after V lost 1 base and J lost 1 base. Written as DNA, the CDR3 is TGCAGCGTTGAAGTAGCGGGGACAGTAAGCAATCAGCCCCAGCATTTT. Translation gives CSVEVAGTVSNQPQHF.

This clonotype was seen many times. V gene TRBV12-3 or TRBV12-4 combines with J gene TRBJ1-2; D is unclear. The CDR3 is 14 residues long. V lost 4 bases to trimming and J lost 4 bases, with 13 bases between them. The CDR3 DNA follows: TGTGCCAGCAGTTCGCTCGGACGGAGCTATGGCTACACCTTC. Translation gives CASSSLGRSYGYTF.

This clonotype was recorded many times. The CDR3 bases are TGCAGTGCTAGCCGCGGGACAGGGGATTTCCTTGGGCAGTACTTC. It is translated as CSASRGTGDFLGQYF. The J gene is TRBJ2-7, the V gene TRBV20-1, with 10 positions matching TRBD1. The J segment lost 9 bases and the V segment lost 3 bases, leaving 14 bases of the junction unmatched. Germline V lookup: CDR1 DFQATT, CDR2 SNEGSKA (reference sequence). CDR3 length: 15 residues.

This clonotype was observed at least ten times. This chain joins TRBV19 and TRBJ1-4; D gene ambiguous. Trimming stripped 5 bases from V and 6 bases from J, with 10 bases between. There are 13 residues in the CDR3. The germline V gene has CDR1 LNHDA and CDR2 SQIVND (reference sequence). CDR3 sequence reads: CASSARRDEKLFF. The CDR3 DNA sequence: TGTGCCAGTAGTGCCCGGAGGGATGAAAAACTGTTTTTT.

This clonotype came up many times. The chain is built from TRBV7-8 and TRBJ2-1, with D maybe TRBD2 (6 bases). Deletions cut 5 bases from V and 10 bases from J, with 12 bases between. This CDR3 is built from 12 residues. The germline gives CDR1 SGHVS, CDR2 FQNEAQ. The CDR3 protein is CASSQTEGEQFF. The CDR3 coding sequence is TGTGCCAGCAGCCAAACGGAGGGGGAGCAGTTCTTC.

There are many counts of this clonotype. The chain carries TRBV12-3 or TRBV12-4 and TRBJ1-3; D is unclear. The V and J ends lost 2 bases and 6 bases respectively, with 2 bases between them. CDR3 length: 11 residues. The CDR3 DNA follows: TGTGCCAGCAGTTTACAAAACACCATATATTTT. This encodes CASSLQNTIYF.

This clonotype was detected ten times or more. The rearrangement joins TRBV20-1 to TRBJ2-3; 13 bases are a match to TRBD2. V was pared by 5 bases and J by 1 base, with 6 bases of the junction left unmatched. Germline V gene sequence: CDR1 DFQATT, CDR2 SNEGSKA (reference sequence). This CDR3 region has 16 residues. CDR3 amino acids: CSASGTSGTRTDTQYF. DNA of the CDR3: TGCAGTGCTTCCGGGACTAGCGGGACTCGCACAGATACGCAGTATTTT.

V gene TRBV29-1 combines with J gene TRBJ2-2; 8 bases agree with TRBD1. V shed 3 bases, J shed 6 bases, and the junction held 6 bases outside the gene matches. The CDR3 covers 14 residues. The germline CDR1 and CDR2 sequences are SQVTM and ANQGSEA. In DNA, the CDR3 is TGCAGCGTTGATGGACAGGGCCCGGCCGGGGAGCTGTTTTTT. Residues: CSVDGQGPAGELFF.

The rearrangement joins TRBV19 to TRBJ1-5, with D perhaps TRBD1 (6 bases). The V end lost 4 bases, the J end lost 9 bases, and 16 bases lay between the germline ends. CDR3 length equals 14 residues. Germline CDR1 reads LNHDA; CDR2 reads SQIVND (reference sequence). CDR3 coding DNA: TGTGCCAGTAGTACACAGGGAAGTGCTCCGCCCCAGCATTTT. Translation: CASSTQGSAPPQHF.

The gene calls are TRBV7-9 and TRBJ1-2, with 7 bases matching TRBD1. This CDR3 has 16 residues. V was pared by 6 bases and J by 2 bases, with 12 bases of the junction left unmatched. CDR1 is SEHNR and CDR2 is FQNEAQ in the germline V gene (reference sequence). CDR3 residues: CASSFRTRDSNYGYTF. For the CDR3, the DNA is TGTGCCAGCAGTTTCAGGACCCGGGACAGCAACTATGGCTACACCTTC.

The chain combines TRBV20-1 with TRBJ1-4; a possible D gene is TRBD1 (5 bases). The germline V gene has CDR1 DFQATT and CDR2 SNEGSKA (reference sequence). Trimming pared 3 bases from V and 8 bases from J, leaving 13 bases between. CDR3 length equals 13 residues. For the CDR3, the DNA is TGCAGTGCTAGCAGGGACGGGGGGGAAAAACTGTTTTTT. Amino acids: CSASRDGGEKLFF.